A single sample is the source of the 5 T cell receptor beta chains below, sequenced in a study of post-analysis software for immune sequencing data. The library was made from cDNA and included unique molecular identifiers. One entry per CDR3 protein results from TCRdb running MiXCR on the PCR reads. The sample records hundreds of thousands of distinct CDR3 sequences, 25% to 30% being singletons. Study-wide results and caveats: Patients showed TRBV5-6, TRBV5-1 and TRBV20-1 among 4 or 5 TRBV segments more frequent than in controls.

These TCRs are of unknown antigen specificity. What was sequenced was blood. These receptors were obtained from a girl aged 10 to 17 with multiple sclerosis.

V usage is TRBV5-1 and J usage is TRBJ1-1; TRBD1 aligns across 10 bases. The germline gives CDR1 SGHRS, CDR2 YFSETQ. J was trimmed by 1 base and V by 4 bases; bases with no gene match: 7. The CDR3 contains 16 residues. CDR3 DNA sequence: TGCGCCAGCAGCCTAATGGGGACAGGGGCGAACACTGAAGCTTTCTTT. This sequence encodes CASSLMGTGANTEAFF.

The chain carries TRBV9 and TRBJ2-5, with 7 nucleotides matching TRBD2. The CDR3 length is 14 residues. Germline V gives CDR1 SGDLS, CDR2 YYNGEE. The V gene end was trimmed by 2 bases and the J gene end by 7 bases; junction bases not matched to a gene: 8. The CDR3: CASSVKAGAATQYF. CDR3 sequence (DNA): TGTGCCAGCAGCGTCAAGGCGGGAGCCGCGACCCAGTACTTC.

The J gene is TRBJ2-7, the V gene TRBV20-1; 8 nucleotides align to TRBD1. CDR3 length equals 10 residues. In germline, CDR1 is DFQATT, CDR2 SNEGSKA (reference sequence). The J segment lost 6 bases and the V segment lost 7 bases, leaving 2 bases of the junction unmatched. In DNA, the CDR3 is TGCAGTGGGACAGGGAGCGAGCAGTACTTC. This encodes CSGTGSEQYF.

In regard to this clonotype: A junction boundary mismatches the germline segment, possibly from a read error. This chain links TRBV5-1 with TRBJ2-7, with 7 bases that match TRBD1. The J call is in doubt because the DNA end fits TRBJ2-5 better. The CDR3 totals 14 residues. CDR1 SGHRS and CDR2 YFSETQ come from the germline V gene. The CDR3 DNA is TGCGTCAGCACCTGGGGGACAGAAGAAGAGACCCAGTACTTC. This sequence encodes CVSTWGTEEETQYF.

This rearrangement joins TRBV7-7 to TRBJ2-6, with TRBD2 matching 7 bases. Germline CDR1 reads SSHAT; CDR2 reads FNYEAQ (reference sequence). The CDR3 has 14 amino acids. The CDR3 protein is CASGWGSGANVLTF. The CDR3 bases are TGTGCTAGCGGGTGGGGCTCTGGGGCCAACGTCCTGACTTTC.